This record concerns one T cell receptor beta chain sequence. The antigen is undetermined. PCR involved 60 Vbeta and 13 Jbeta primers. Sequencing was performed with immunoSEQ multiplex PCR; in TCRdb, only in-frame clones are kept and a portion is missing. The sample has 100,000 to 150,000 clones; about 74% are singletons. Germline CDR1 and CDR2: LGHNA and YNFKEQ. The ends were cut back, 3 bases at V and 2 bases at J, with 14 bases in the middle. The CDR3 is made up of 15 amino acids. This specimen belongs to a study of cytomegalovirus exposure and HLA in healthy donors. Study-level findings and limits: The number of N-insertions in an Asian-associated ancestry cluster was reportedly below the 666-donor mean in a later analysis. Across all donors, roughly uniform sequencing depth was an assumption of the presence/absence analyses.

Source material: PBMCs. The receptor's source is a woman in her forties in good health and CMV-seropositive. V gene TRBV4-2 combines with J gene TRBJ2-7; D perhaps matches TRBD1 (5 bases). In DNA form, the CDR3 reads TGTGCCAGCAGCCAGGGTTACGACAGAGCCTACGAGCAGTACTTC. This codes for CASSQGYDRAYEQYF.